This T cell receptor beta chain was sequenced for a study of shared clonotypes between healthy human individuals. This clone is a singleton in its sample. Here immunoSEQ multiplex PCR was the method, and the copy in TCRdb shows in-frame clones only, minus some. The sample lists more than 450,000 clones, 79% occurring once. Germline CDR1 SGHDT, CDR2 YYEEEE. The V and J ends lost 0 bases and 14 bases, in that order; junction bases with no gene match: 5. This CDR3 region has 13 residues. This chain uses TRBV5-6 with TRBJ1-6, with 7 bases aligning to TRBD1. The clonotype was recovered from a woman between 40 and 55 years old in good health. Some clones in this sample may be carry-over from other donors' samples. Source material: PBMCs. CDR3 sequence (DNA): TGTGCCAGCAGCTTGGGGGACAGCGGGACCCTCCACTTT. Protein: CASSLGDSGTLHF.